This TCR beta chain is drawn from a study of shared clonotypes between healthy human individuals. Produced via immunoSEQ multiplex PCR; TCRdb's table is partial and in-frame only. Of 950,000 to 1,100,000 clones in the sample, around 75% were seen once. Study-wide points: It was the non-shared clonotypes that had lower generation probabilities than clonotypes shared by all four donors.

Recent vaccinations or acute infections were absent in the healthy HIV-negative adult donors. Splitting the CD4+ cells yielded a CD45RA+ naive subset and a CD45RA-negative memory subset. For this clone: Its antigen is unidentified.

The sequencing input was memory CD4+ T cells sorted from blood. Subset given: CD45RA-negative fraction. The clonotype was recovered from a young man in good health.

As DNA, the CDR3 is TGTGCCATCGCCGCAGGGAAAGAGACCCAGTACTTC. The encoded protein is CAIAAGKETQYF. V gene TRBV10-3 combines with J gene TRBJ2-5, with D maybe TRBD1 (5 bases). This CDR3 has 12 residues. Trimming pared 8 bases from V and 3 bases from J, leaving 10 bases between. Looked up from germline, CDR1 is ENHRY and CDR2 is SYGVKD.